The next 10 T cell receptor beta chains were all read from a single sample in a study of tissue T cells after allogeneic stem cell transplantation. Clones were read by immunoSEQ multiplex PCR, and TCRdb kept only the in-frame ones, dropping some. Among approximately 50,000 clones listed, 73% were seen once. The sequencing input was sorted cells pooled from one or two spleens. The receptor set was obtained from a pool of C57BL/6 mice in good health.

This clone has a handful of counts. The listed genes are named as in mouse. The DNA read from the CDR3 is TGTGCCAGCAGCCAATTACTGGGGGATGAACAGTAC. This codes for CASSQLLGDEQY. From start to end, the CDR3 is CASSQLLGDEQYF. This chain joins TRBV2 and TRBJ2-7; 8 bases fit TRBD2. The read comes to an end 1 residue before the CDR3 does, leaving the germline J gene to fill in the end. In germline, CDR1 is LGHNA, CDR2 YSYQKL. V lost 2 bases to trimming and J lost 5 bases; unmatched junction nucleotides: 2. The CDR3 is 13 amino acids.

This clone was counted a single time. Germline and genes: mouse. Read sequence stops 1 residue before the CDR3 end, and the germline J gene provides the missing end. The chain employs TRBV19 and TRBJ1-1, with D possibly being TRBD1 (6 bases). V was pared by 3 bases and J by 2 bases, with 8 bases between. Per the germline V gene, CDR1 is FNHDT and CDR2 is SITEND (reference sequence). This CDR3 has 13 residues. The CDR3 sequence is CASSRGHNTEVFF. The part of the CDR3 DNA that was read is TGTGCCAGCAGTAGGGGACATAACACAGAAGTCTTC. The full variable domain, rest sourced from reference TRBV19 and TRBJ1-1, is GGIITQTPKFLIGQEGQKLTLKCQQNFNHDTMYWYRQDSGKGLRLIYYSITENDLQKGDLSEGYDASREKKSSFSLTVTSAQKNEMAVFLCASSRGHNTEVFFGKGTRLTVV.

Note on this clone: Gene names refer to mouse genes. The part of the CDR3 DNA that was read is TGTGCCAGCTCTACGACGGGGGGGAGCTCCTATGAACAGTAC. It translates to CASSTTGGSSYEQY. The full CDR3 protein reads CASSTTGGSSYEQYF. The chain employs TRBV12-2 and TRBJ2-7; 7 nucleotides line up with TRBD2. The read is 1 residue too short to cover the CDR3 end, so that end is filled in from the germline J gene. Germline-derived CDR1 and CDR2 are SGHLS and HYDKME. This CDR3 has 15 amino acids. J lost 0 bases, V lost 3 bases, and 7 bases had no gene match.

As to this clone: Genes here carry mouse names. The CDR3 extends 1 residue past the end of the read, so its final part is completed from the germline J gene. V and J are TRBV5 and TRBJ1-4, with 9 positions matching TRBD1. The CDR3 covers 17 residues. The germline CDR1 and CDR2 sequences are LGHNA and YNLKQL (reference sequence). V dropped 0 bases and J dropped 3; count of bases not matched to a gene: 5. The sequenced part of the CDR3 DNA is TGTGCCAGCAGCCAAGAGACAGGGGGAGGGACCAACGAAAGATTATTT. Its translation: CASSQETGGGTNERLF. Given in full, the CDR3 is CASSQETGGGTNERLFF.

This clone was detected a few times. The genes are named according to mouse. The read finishes 1 residue shy of the CDR3 end, and the germline J gene is used to complete it. The genes are TRBV31 and TRBJ2-7; D may be TRBD1 (5 bases). Germline V lookup: CDR1 GKSSPN, CDR2 SITVG. Trimming took 0 bases from V and 5 from J, leaving 8 bases between them. The CDR3 length is 12 residues. The chain's CDR3 is CAWSLTRDEQYF. Incomplete CDR3 DNA: TGTGCCTGGAGTCTAACCAGGGATGAACAGTAC. Full variable domain (rest looked up from reference TRBV31 and TRBJ2-7): AQTIHQWPVAEIKAVGSPLSLGCTIKGKSSPNLYWYWQATGGTLQQLFYSITVGQVESVVQLNLSASRPKDDQFILSTEKLLLSHSGFYLCAWSLTRDEQYFGPGTRLTVL.

Regarding this clone: Mouse germline and gene names are used. The DNA ends 1 residue before the CDR3 does, and the rest of the CDR3 is filled in from the germline J gene. This sequence joins TRBV29 and TRBJ2-5; D remains unclear. The CDR3 has 12 residues. V was clipped by 6 bases and J by 1 base, with 5 bases between them. Germline V lookup: CDR1 MSHET, CDR2 SYDVDS. The CDR3 bases that were read are TGTGCTAGCAGCATGTACCAAGACACCCAGTAC. It codes for CASSMYQDTQY. In full, the CDR3 reads CASSMYQDTQYF.

Note on this clone: Gene names are the mouse ones. The CDR3 extends 1 residue past the end of the read, so its final part is completed from the germline J gene. The chain couples TRBV3 to TRBJ1-3; D is ambiguous. Deletions cut 5 bases from V and 0 bases from J, with 11 bases between. Germline V CDR1 and CDR2: SNHLY, FYNGKV (reference sequence). This CDR3 is 15 amino acids long. The CDR3 region is CASSPTQNSGNTLYF. Partial CDR3 DNA: TGTGCCAGCAGCCCGACACAAAATTCTGGAAATACGCTCTAT.

Notes on this clone: Each gene name is a mouse one. The read terminates 1 residue before the CDR3 end, so the remaining end is supplied by the germline J gene. This chain joins TRBV16 and TRBJ2-1; 7 bases line up with TRBD2. The V gene end was trimmed by 5 bases and the J gene end by 4 bases; junction bases not matched to a gene: 2. Germline CDR1 SGHSA, CDR2 FRNQAP. The CDR3 has 13 residues. The CDR3 sequence: CASSPDWYAEQFF. CDR3 bases read: TGTGCAAGCAGCCCGGACTGGTATGCTGAGCAGTTC.

About this clone itself: Gene names and germline match the mouse. The read terminates 1 residue ahead of where the CDR3 ends, so the germline J gene completes it. This chain links TRBV5 with TRBJ2-3; D is unclear. This CDR3 is built from 14 residues. Deletions cut 0 bases from V and 0 bases from J, with 4 bases between. Germline loops: CDR1 LGHNA, CDR2 YNLKQL (reference sequence). CDR3 residues: CASSQDKSAETLYF. Partial CDR3 DNA: TGTGCCAGCAGCCAAGATAAGAGTGCAGAAACGCTGTAT.

This clone was found once. Mouse gene names and germline throughout. The DNA ends 1 residue before the CDR3 does, and the rest of the CDR3 is filled in from the germline J gene. The genes are TRBV4 and TRBJ2-4; TRBD2 matches 10 bases. The trim removed 4 bases at V and 8 bases at J, leaving 6 bases unmatched. Germline V gene sequence: CDR1 LGHDT, CDR2 YNNKQL (reference sequence). The CDR3 length is 14 residues. The part of the CDR3 DNA that was read is TGTGCCAGCAGCTCCGACTGGGGGGTTGGCACCTTGTAC. Protein product: CASSSDWGVGTLY. The whole CDR3 protein is CASSSDWGVGTLYF.